This T cell receptor (beta chain) came from a study of blood T cells in healthy people across ages. The CDR3 totals 16 residues. CDR1 MNHEY and CDR2 SVGEGT come from the germline V gene. The V and J ends lost 2 bases and 4 bases respectively, with 17 bases between them. Using a J-beta primer mix together with a sample-barcoded 5' primer, a second PCR was run for roughly 6 to 12 cycles. TCRdb re-analysed the 5' RACE reads in MiXCR, keeping a single row per CDR3 protein. In the table there are hundreds of thousands of distinct CDR3 sequences, around 50% of which are singletons. The V call is TRBV6-2 or TRBV6-3, the J call TRBJ1-2, with D possibly being TRBD1 (5 bases). Sequenced material: blood. The source of this sequence is a man in his forties or fifties in good health. CDR3 coding DNA: TGTGCCAGCAGTTACCCGGCCGGCACAGGACCCTATGGCTACACCTTC. It translates to CASSYPAGTGPYGYTF.